Described below is a single TCR beta chain sequence and its context. Its antigen is not known. This record comes from a study of T cell responses to AZD1222 COVID-19 vaccine. Study-wide findings and caveats: Of the AZD1222 recipients, only six or seven were seropositive at baseline. Donors were largely white British and mainly female; clonal diversity was possibly underestimated.

Only in-frame clones appear in the TCRdb table, and some are missing; sequencing was by immunoSEQ multiplex PCR. The sample carries 150,000 to 180,000 clones, 90% to 95% recorded once. The CDR3 has 13 amino acids. CDR1 and CDR2 from the germline V gene are SGHDN and FVKESK. V was pared by 3 bases and J by 5 bases, with 7 bases between. V gene TRBV14 combines with J gene TRBJ1-4, with no clear D. This clonotype was sampled from an adult who received the AZD1222 COVID-19 vaccine. The sequencing here drew on peripheral blood, taken 28 days after the second AZD1222 dose. The DNA for the CDR3 is TGTGCCAGCAGCCACGGGCCCAATGAAAAACTGTTTTTT. Residues: CASSHGPNEKLFF.